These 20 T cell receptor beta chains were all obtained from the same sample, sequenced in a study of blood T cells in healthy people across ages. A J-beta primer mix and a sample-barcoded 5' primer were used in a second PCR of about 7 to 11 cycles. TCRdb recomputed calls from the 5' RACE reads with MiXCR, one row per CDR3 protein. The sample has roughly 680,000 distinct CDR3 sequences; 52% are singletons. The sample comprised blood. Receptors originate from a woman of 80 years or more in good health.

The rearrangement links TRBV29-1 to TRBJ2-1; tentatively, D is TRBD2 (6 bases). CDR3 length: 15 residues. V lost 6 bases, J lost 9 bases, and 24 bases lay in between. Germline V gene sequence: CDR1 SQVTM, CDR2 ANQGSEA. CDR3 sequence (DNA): TGCAGCGTCCCCGGGACTCCCAGTTTCGGTACTGAGCAGTTCTTC. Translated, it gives CSVPGTPSFGTEQFF.

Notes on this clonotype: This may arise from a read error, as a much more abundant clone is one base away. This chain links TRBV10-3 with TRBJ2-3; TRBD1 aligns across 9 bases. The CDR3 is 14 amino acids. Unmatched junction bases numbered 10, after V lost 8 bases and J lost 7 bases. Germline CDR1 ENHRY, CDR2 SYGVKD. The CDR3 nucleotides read TGTGCCATCCGTATTACAGGGGGCGATAATACGCAGTATTTT. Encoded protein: CAIRITGGDNTQYF.

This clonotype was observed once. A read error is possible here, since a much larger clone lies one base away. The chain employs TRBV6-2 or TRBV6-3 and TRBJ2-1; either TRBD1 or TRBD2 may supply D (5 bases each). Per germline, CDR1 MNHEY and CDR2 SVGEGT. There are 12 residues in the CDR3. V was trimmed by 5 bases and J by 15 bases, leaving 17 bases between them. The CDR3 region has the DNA TGTGCCAGCAGTACCTACCGGGACCGCACGTTCTTC. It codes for CASSTYRDRTFF.

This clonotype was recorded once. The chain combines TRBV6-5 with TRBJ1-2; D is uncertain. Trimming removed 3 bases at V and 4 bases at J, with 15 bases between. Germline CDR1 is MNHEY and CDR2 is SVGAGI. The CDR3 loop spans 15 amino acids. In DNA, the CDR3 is TGTGCCAGCAGTTATCAGCCTTGGGAGGGCTATGGCTACACCTTC. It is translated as CASSYQPWEGYGYTF.

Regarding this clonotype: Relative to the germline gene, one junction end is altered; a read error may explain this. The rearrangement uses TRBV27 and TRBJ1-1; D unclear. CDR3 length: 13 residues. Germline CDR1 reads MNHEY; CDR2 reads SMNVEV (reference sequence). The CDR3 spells CASSVSLVTEAFF. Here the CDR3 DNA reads TGTGCCAGCAGTGTATCCTTGGTCACTGAAGCTTTCTTT.

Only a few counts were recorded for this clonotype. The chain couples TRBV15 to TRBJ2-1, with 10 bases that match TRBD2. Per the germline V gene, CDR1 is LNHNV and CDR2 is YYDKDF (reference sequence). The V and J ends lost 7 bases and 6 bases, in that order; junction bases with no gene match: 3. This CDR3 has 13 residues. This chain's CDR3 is CATTSGSRNEQFF. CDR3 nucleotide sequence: TGTGCCACCACTAGCGGGAGCCGCAATGAGCAGTTCTTC.

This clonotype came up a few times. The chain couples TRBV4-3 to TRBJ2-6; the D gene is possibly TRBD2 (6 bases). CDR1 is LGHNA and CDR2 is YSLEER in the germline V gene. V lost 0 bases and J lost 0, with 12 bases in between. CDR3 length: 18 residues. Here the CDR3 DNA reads TGCGCCAGCAGCCAAGATGGAGGGTCCCTCTCTGGGGCCAACGTCCTGACTTTC. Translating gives CASSQDGGSLSGANVLTF.

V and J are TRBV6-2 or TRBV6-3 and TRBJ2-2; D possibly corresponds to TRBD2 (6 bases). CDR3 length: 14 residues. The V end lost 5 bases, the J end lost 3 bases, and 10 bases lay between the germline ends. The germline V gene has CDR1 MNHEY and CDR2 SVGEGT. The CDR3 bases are TGTGCCAGCAGTGCAATAGCGGACACCGGGGAGCTGTTTTTT. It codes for CASSAIADTGELFF.

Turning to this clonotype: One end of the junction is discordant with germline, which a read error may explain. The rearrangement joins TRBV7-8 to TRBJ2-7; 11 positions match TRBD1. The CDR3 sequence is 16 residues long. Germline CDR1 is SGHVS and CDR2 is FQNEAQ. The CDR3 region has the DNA TGTGCCGGCAGCGGGAGGACAGGGGGCAATCACAACGAGCAGTACTTC. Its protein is CAGSGRTGGNHNEQYF.

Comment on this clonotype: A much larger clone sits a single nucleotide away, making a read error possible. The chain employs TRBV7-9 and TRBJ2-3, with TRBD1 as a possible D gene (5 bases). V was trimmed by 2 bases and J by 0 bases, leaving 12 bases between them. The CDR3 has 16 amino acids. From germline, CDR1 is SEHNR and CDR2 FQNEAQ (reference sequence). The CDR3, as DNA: TGTGCCAGCAGCTTAATTAGGGGCGGTAGCACAGATACGCAGTATTTT. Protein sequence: CASSLIRGGSTDTQYF.

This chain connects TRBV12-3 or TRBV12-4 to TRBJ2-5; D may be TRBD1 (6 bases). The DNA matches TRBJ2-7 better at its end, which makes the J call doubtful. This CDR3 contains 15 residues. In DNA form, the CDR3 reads TGTGCCAGCAGTTTAGTGACAGGTGGGAGATACGAGCAGTACTTC. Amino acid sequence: CASSLVTGGRYEQYF.

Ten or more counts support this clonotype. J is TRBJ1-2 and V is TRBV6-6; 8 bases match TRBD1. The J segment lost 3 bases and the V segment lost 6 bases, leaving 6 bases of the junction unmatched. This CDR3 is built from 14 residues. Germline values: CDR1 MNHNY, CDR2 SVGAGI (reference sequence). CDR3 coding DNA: TGTGCCAGCAGGTATACGGGACAGGACTATGGCTACACCTTC. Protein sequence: CASRYTGQDYGYTF.

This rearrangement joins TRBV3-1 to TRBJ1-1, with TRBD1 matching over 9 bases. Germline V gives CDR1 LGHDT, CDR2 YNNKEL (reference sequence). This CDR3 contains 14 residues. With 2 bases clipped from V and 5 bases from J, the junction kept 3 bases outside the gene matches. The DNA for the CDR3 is TGTGCCAGCAGCCAAAGAGACAGGGGGACTGAAGCTTTCTTT. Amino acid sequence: CASSQRDRGTEAFF.

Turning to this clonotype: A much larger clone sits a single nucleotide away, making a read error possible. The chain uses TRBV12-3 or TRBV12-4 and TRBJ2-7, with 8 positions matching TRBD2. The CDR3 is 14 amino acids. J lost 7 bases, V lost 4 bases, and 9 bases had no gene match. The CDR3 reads CASSWSGGENEQYF. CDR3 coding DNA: TGTGCCAGCAGTTGGTCGGGGGGGGAGAATGAGCAGTACTTC.

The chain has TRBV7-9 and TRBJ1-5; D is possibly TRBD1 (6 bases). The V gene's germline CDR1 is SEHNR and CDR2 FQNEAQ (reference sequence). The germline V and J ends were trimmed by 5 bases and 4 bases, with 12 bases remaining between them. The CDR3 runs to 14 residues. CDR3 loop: CASSKGGWNQPQHF. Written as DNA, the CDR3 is TGTGCCAGCAGCAAGGGGGGATGGAATCAGCCCCAGCATTTT. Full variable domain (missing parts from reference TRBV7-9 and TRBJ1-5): DTGVSQNPRHKITKRGQNVTFRCDPISEHNRLYWYRQTLGQGPEFLTYFQNEAQLEKSRLLSDRFSAERPKGSFSTLEIQRTEQGDSAMYLCASSKGGWNQPQHFGDGTRLSIL.

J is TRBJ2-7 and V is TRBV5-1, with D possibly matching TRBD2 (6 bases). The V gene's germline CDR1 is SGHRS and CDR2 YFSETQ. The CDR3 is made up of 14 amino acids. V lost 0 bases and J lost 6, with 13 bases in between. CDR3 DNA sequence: TGCGCCAGCAGCTTGGATCCCGTCGGGGGCGAGCAGTACTTC. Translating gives CASSLDPVGGEQYF.

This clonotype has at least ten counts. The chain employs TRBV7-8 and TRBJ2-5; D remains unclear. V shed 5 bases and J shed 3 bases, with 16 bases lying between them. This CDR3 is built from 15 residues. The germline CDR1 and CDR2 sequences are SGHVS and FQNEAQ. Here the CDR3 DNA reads TGTGCCAGCAGCCTAGAGGTCAGGATTAAAGAGACCCAGTACTTC. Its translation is CASSLEVRIKETQYF.

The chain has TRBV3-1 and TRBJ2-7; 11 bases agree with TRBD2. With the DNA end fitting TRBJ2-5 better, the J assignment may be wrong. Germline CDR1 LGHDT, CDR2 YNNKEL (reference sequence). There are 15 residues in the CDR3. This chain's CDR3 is CASSQVAGGQKTQYF. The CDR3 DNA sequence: TGTGCCAGCAGCCAAGTAGCGGGGGGGCAAAAGACCCAGTACTTC.

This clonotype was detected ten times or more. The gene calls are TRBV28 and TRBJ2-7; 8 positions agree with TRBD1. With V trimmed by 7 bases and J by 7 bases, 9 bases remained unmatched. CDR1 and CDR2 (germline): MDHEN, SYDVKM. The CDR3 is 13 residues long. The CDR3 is CASTGRGLEEQYF. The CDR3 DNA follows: TGTGCCAGCACAGGCAGGGGGCTTGAAGAGCAGTACTTC.

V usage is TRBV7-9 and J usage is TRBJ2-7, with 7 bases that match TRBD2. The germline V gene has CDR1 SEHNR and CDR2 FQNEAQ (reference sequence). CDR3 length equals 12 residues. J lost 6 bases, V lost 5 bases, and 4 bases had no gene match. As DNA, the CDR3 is TGTGCCAGCAGCCGGGGGGAGCTCGAGCAGTACTTC. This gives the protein CASSRGELEQYF.